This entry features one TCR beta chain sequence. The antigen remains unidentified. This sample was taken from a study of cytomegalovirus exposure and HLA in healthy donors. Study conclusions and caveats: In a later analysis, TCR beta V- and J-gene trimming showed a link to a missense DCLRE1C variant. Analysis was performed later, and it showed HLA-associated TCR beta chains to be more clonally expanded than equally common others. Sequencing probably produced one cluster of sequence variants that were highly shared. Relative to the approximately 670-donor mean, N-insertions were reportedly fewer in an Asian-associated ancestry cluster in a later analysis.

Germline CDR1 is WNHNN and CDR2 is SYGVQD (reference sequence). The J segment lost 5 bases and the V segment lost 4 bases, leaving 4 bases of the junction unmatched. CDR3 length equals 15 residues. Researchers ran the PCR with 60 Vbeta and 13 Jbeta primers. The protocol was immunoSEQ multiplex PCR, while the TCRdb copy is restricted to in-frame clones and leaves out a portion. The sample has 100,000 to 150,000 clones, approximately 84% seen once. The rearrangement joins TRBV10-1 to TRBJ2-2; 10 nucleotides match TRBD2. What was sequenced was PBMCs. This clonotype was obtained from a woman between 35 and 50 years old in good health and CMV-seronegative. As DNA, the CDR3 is TGCGCCAGCAGTGTTGGTAGCGGGAGGACCGGGGAGCTGTTTTTT. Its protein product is CASSVGSGRTGELFF.